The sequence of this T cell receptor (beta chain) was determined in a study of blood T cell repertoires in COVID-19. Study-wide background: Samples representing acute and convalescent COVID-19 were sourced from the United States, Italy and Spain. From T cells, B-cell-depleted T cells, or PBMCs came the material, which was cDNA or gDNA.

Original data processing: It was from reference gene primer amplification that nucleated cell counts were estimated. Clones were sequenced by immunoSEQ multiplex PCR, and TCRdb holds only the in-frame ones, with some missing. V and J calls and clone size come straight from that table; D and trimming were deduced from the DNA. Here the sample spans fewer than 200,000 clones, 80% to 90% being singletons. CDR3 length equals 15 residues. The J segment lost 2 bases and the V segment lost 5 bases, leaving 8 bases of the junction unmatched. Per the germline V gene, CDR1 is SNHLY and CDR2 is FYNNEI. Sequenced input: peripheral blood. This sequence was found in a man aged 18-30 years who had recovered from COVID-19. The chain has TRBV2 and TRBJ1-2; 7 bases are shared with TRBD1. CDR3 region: CASSSNRGRNYGYTF. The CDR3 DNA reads TGTGCCAGCAGTTCAAACAGGGGTAGGAACTATGGCTACACCTTC.